A single sample gave rise to the 23 T cell receptor beta chains below, sequenced in a study of blood T cell repertoires in COVID-19. The table came from immunoSEQ multiplex PCR; TCRdb's copy has only in-frame clones and leaves some out. Here the sample spans 250,000 to 350,000 clones, 90% being singletons. The sequenced material came from PBMCs or T cells enriched from blood (not recorded which). Receptors originate from a woman aged 18 to 35 with acute COVID-19.

The chain has TRBV6-1 and TRBJ1-1; D unclear. V shed 0 bases and J shed 4 bases, with 15 bases lying between them. This CDR3 spans 16 amino acids. Germline-derived CDR1 and CDR2 are MNHNS and SASEGT. CDR3 sequence (DNA): TGTGCCAGCAGTGAAGCGTTAACGGGTGGGAGCACTGAAGCTTTCTTT. This codes for CASSEALTGGSTEAFF.

The J gene is TRBJ2-1, the V gene TRBV9; TRBD2 is a possible D gene (6 bases). Germline CDR1 SGDLS, CDR2 YYNGEE. Trimming shortened V by 4 bases and J by 6 bases, and 17 bases separated the two germline ends. There are 15 residues in the CDR3. This CDR3 is CASSPRGAPSNEQFF. The CDR3 nucleotides read TGTGCCAGCAGCCCCCGCGGGGCCCCGTCCAATGAGCAGTTCTTC.

This sequence joins TRBV19 and TRBJ1-2; D is perhaps TRBD1 (5 bases). CDR3 size: 16 residues. V lost 5 bases and J 1 base, leaving 17 bases between the germline ends. Looked up from germline, CDR1 is LNHDA and CDR2 is SQIVND (reference sequence). This CDR3 reads CASSEVGRGHNYGYTF. The CDR3 coding sequence is TGTGCCAGTAGTGAGGTCGGGCGGGGCCATAACTATGGCTACACCTTC.

This chain links TRBV5-1 with TRBJ2-2; D may be TRBD2 (5 bases). The CDR3 contains 13 residues. The ends were cut back, 0 bases at V and 6 bases at J, with 6 bases in the middle. Germline loops: CDR1 SGHRS, CDR2 YFSETQ. This CDR3 is CASSLGEPGELFF. The DNA of the CDR3 is TGCGCCAGCAGCTTGGGGGAGCCCGGGGAGCTGTTTTTT.

This clone appeared a few times. The CDR3 is CASILSRGDQPQHF. The CDR3 region has the DNA TGTGCCAGTATCCTGTCCAGGGGGGATCAGCCCCAGCATTTT. The chain has TRBV19 and TRBJ1-5; 7 bases fit TRBD1. The CDR3 runs 14 residues. CDR1 and CDR2 from the germline V gene are LNHDA and SQIVND (reference sequence). J lost 5 bases, V lost 7 bases, and 8 bases had no gene match. The variable domain in full, with the rest retrieved from reference TRBV19 and TRBJ1-5, is DGGITQSPKYLFRKEGQNVTLSCEQNLNHDAMYWYRQDPGQGLRLIYYSQIVNDFQKGDIAEGYSVSREKKESFPLTVTSAQKNPTAFYLCASILSRGDQPQHFGDGTRLSIL.

The chain employs TRBV28 and TRBJ2-1; the D gene is possibly TRBD2 (6 bases). V was cut by 1 base and J by 3 bases, with 10 bases left in between. Germline V gene sequence: CDR1 MDHEN, CDR2 SYDVKM. The CDR3 loop spans 15 amino acids. CDR3 region: CASSLLSGHYNEQFF. The CDR3 nucleotides are TGTGCCAGCAGTTTATTGAGCGGGCACTACAATGAGCAGTTCTTC.

This clone has just one count. The rearrangement joins TRBV19 to TRBJ1-1; D is uncertain. Trimming removed 3 bases at V and 4 bases at J, with 9 bases between. The CDR3 length is 13 residues. The V gene's germline CDR1 is LNHDA and CDR2 SQIVND (reference sequence). In nucleotides, the CDR3 is TGTGCCAGTAGTATCCGCAGAGGCACTGAAGCTTTCTTT. Translation: CASSIRRGTEAFF.

The gene calls are TRBV28 and TRBJ1-2, with 7 bases that match TRBD1. Germline trimming cut 6 bases from V and 3 bases from J; bases unmatched to any gene: 1. The CDR3 contains 12 residues. Germline assignment: CDR1 MDHEN and CDR2 SYDVKM. CDR3: CASRTGHYGYTF. CDR3 nucleotide sequence: TGTGCCAGCAGGACAGGGCACTATGGCTACACCTTC.

The gene calls are TRBV29-1 and TRBJ2-1, with D perhaps TRBD2 (6 bases). Trimming removed 4 bases at V and 6 bases at J, with 13 bases between. The germline CDR1 and CDR2 sequences are SQVTM and ANQGSEA. This CDR3 has 13 residues. The CDR3 bases are TGCAGCGTTGCCGGGAGCGGAGGCAATGAGCAGTTCTTC. Protein sequence: CSVAGSGGNEQFF.

In this sample, this clone turned up once. The V call is TRBV9, the J call TRBJ2-3, with D possibly TRBD2 on 5 matching bases. Germline CDR1 and CDR2: SGDLS and YYNGEE. This CDR3 region has 14 residues. Trimming removed 5 bases from V and 3 bases from J, with 13 bases in between. CDR3 sequence (DNA): TGTGCCAGCAGTCTGCTCGGGGAAACAGATACGCAGTATTTT. Amino acids: CASSLLGETDTQYF.

The chain recombines TRBV5-1 with TRBJ1-1; TRBD1 matches 7 bases. Germline V gives CDR1 SGHRS, CDR2 YFSETQ. The CDR3 runs 13 residues. The V and J ends lost 4 bases and 4 bases, in that order; junction bases with no gene match: 4. The chain's CDR3 is CASSVGQITEAFF. In DNA, the CDR3 is TGCGCCAGCAGCGTGGGACAGATCACTGAAGCTTTCTTT.

V gene TRBV29-1 combines with J gene TRBJ1-1; D might be TRBD1 (6 bases). Germline CDR1 is SQVTM and CDR2 is ANQGSEA. V was shortened by 5 bases and J by 1 base, with 11 bases between the two germline ends. CDR3 length: 13 amino acids. This CDR3 reads CSVKGVSNTEAFF. Written as DNA, the CDR3 is TGCAGCGTTAAGGGGGTATCGAACACTGAAGCTTTCTTT.

This chain joins TRBV29-1 and TRBJ1-4; weak D call: TRBD1 (5 bases). The V end lost 1 base, the J end lost 13 bases, and 13 bases lay between the germline ends. Germline V gene lookup returns CDR1 SQVTM and CDR2 ANQGSEA. CDR3 length: 12 amino acids. CDR3 in amino acids: CSVEASPGGLFF. For the CDR3, the DNA is TGCAGCGTTGAAGCCTCTCCCGGGGGACTGTTTTTT.

V usage is TRBV27 and J usage is TRBJ1-5; D is unclear. The germline gives CDR1 MNHEY, CDR2 SMNVEV (reference sequence). The CDR3 consists of 20 residues. With 6 bases removed from V and 0 bases from J, the gap between germline ends came to 27 bases. The CDR3: CASRTFTPNRGYYSNQPQHF. The CDR3 nucleotides are TGTGCCAGCAGAACCTTTACCCCTAACCGAGGGTATTATAGCAATCAGCCCCAGCATTTT.

The chain employs TRBV28 and TRBJ1-1, with D unclear. V gave up 10 bases and J gave up 4 bases, with 13 bases separating them. Per germline, CDR1 MDHEN and CDR2 SYDVKM. There are 12 residues in the CDR3. The CDR3 region is CAIAARGTEAFF. CDR3 coding DNA: TGTGCCATCGCCGCCCGGGGCACTGAAGCTTTCTTT.

The chain uses TRBV6-6 and TRBJ1-3, with D perhaps matching TRBD1 (6 bases). This CDR3 region has 16 residues. Germline values: CDR1 MNHNY, CDR2 SVGAGI (reference sequence). Trimming took 2 bases from V and 0 from J, leaving 11 bases between them. CDR3 region: CASSYGQGNSGNTIYF. CDR3 DNA: TGTGCCAGCAGTTACGGCCAGGGGAACTCTGGAAACACCATATATTTT.

This sequence joins TRBV28 and TRBJ1-5; 11 positions agree with TRBD1. V shed 6 bases and J 0 bases; nucleotides not matched to a gene: 10. Germline CDR1 MDHEN, CDR2 SYDVKM. CDR3 length: 18 residues. CDR3 DNA sequence: TGTGCCAGCAGCACTGGACAGGGGGCGGGATATAGCAATCAGCCCCAGCATTTT. Protein product: CASSTGQGAGYSNQPQHF.

The rearrangement joins TRBV30 to TRBJ2-7; D not resolved. The CDR3 is 13 amino acids. CDR1 and CDR2 from the germline V gene are GTSNPN and SVGIG (reference sequence). Trimming took 5 bases from V and 2 from J, leaving 13 bases between them. The CDR3 spells CAWDSTRAYEQYF. In DNA form, the CDR3 reads TGTGCCTGGGACTCAACACGGGCCTACGAGCAGTACTTC.

This clone was found once. The chain combines TRBV6-1 with TRBJ2-2; 14 nucleotides agree with TRBD2. Looked up from germline, CDR1 is MNHNS and CDR2 is SASEGT. This CDR3 region has 17 residues. V lost 3 bases to trimming and J lost 5 bases; unmatched junction nucleotides: 5. In DNA, the CDR3 is TGTGCCAGCAGTGAGGGACTAGCGGGAGTAGGAACCGGGGAGCTGTTTTTT. Its translation: CASSEGLAGVGTGELFF.

The V gene is TRBV27, the J gene TRBJ1-2; no clear D. V lost 3 bases to trimming and J lost 8 bases, with 4 bases between them. This CDR3 is built from 10 residues. Per the germline V gene, CDR1 is MNHEY and CDR2 is SMNVEV (reference sequence). The CDR3 nucleotides are TGTGCCAGCAGTTTCTTGGGCTACACCTTC. Its translation is CASSFLGYTF.

This clone was seen a few times. The chain couples TRBV5-6 to TRBJ1-5; D not certain. The CDR3 length is 16 residues. V lost 4 bases and J 4 bases, leaving 18 bases between the germline ends. Germline CDR1 is SGHDT and CDR2 is YYEEEE. DNA for the CDR3: TGTGCCAGCAGCCCCTATGGAGGCAGGAGAAATCAGCCCCAGCATTTT. Translated, it gives CASSPYGGRRNQPQHF.

This clone was picked up a small number of times. The chain employs TRBV28 and TRBJ1-1; D is perhaps TRBD1 (5 bases). The CDR3 is made up of 13 amino acids. Germline loops: CDR1 MDHEN, CDR2 SYDVKM. V shed 6 bases and J shed 5 bases, with 13 bases lying between them. The CDR3 DNA is TGTGCCAGCAGCGTGGGGGGTGGGACTGAAGCTTTCTTT. This gives the protein CASSVGGGTEAFF.

In nucleotides, the CDR3 is TGTGCCAGCTCTCCTACTAGGAACACCGGGGAGCTGTTTTTT. It encodes CASSPTRNTGELFF. The chain carries TRBV18 and TRBJ2-2; TRBD2 is a possible D gene (5 bases). The V end was cut by 6 bases, the J end by 1 base, with 9 bases between. Germline V CDR1 and CDR2: KGHSH, LQKENI. The CDR3 has 14 amino acids.